These 11 T cell receptor beta chains were all obtained from the same sample, sequenced in a study of monozygotic twins with inflammatory bowel disease. TCRdb processed the 5' RACE reads again and assigns one entry to each CDR3 protein, with no DNA. The specimen's table records a few hundred thousand distinct CDR3 sequences. The sample taken for sequencing was blood. The receptors were sampled from a human donor with ulcerative colitis or Crohn's disease, or a healthy co-twin of an affected twin (not recorded which).

The chain links TRBV11-3 to TRBJ2-3; TCRdb's D call, TRBD1, is unchecked because there is no DNA. This CDR3 contains 14 residues. The germline V gene encodes CDR1 SGHNT and CDR2 YENEEA. CDR3 residues: CASSLVQGEDTQYF.

The V gene is TRBV3-1, the J gene TRBJ2-7; without DNA, the TCRdb call of TRBD1 cannot be checked. The germline CDR1 and CDR2 sequences are LGHDT and YNNKEL (reference sequence). The CDR3 has 16 residues. CDR3 loop: CASSKGVGQGSYEQYF.

J is TRBJ1-5 and V is TRBV29-1. Germline V gene lookup returns CDR1 SQVTM and CDR2 ANQGSEA. The CDR3 is 12 amino acids. The CDR3 reads CSVGSMNQPQHF.

The chain uses TRBV11-2 and TRBJ2-1; the D call of TRBD2 rests on TCRdb alone, since no DNA is present to check it. The CDR3 runs 16 residues. Germline lookup yields CDR1 SGHAT and CDR2 FQNNGV. The CDR3 here is CASSLGERGVYNEQFF.

V is TRBV20-1 and J is TRBJ1-5; TCRdb's D gene call, TRBD1, goes unchecked for lack of DNA. This CDR3 spans 14 amino acids. CDR1 and CDR2 from the germline V gene are DFQATT and SNEGSKA (reference sequence). The CDR3 loop is CSAPDRGGNQPQHF.

The V gene is TRBV20-1, the J gene TRBJ2-7; as DNA is missing, the TRBD1 call by TCRdb cannot be tested. The CDR3 covers 14 residues. Germline loops: CDR1 DFQATT, CDR2 SNEGSKA (reference sequence). This chain's CDR3 is CSANTGASSYEQYF.

This sequence joins TRBV6-5 and TRBJ1-4; TCRdb indicates TRBD1, and absent DNA this call remains unverified. The CDR3 has 15 residues. Per the germline V gene, CDR1 is MNHEY and CDR2 is SVGAGI. CDR3 region: CASSYDGTGIEKLFF.

This chain uses TRBV2 with TRBJ2-5; without DNA, the TCRdb call of TRBD1 cannot be checked. The CDR3 length is 16 residues. Germline V lookup: CDR1 SNHLY, CDR2 FYNNEI. The CDR3 loop is CASRRGGGGGQETQYF.

The chain uses TRBV7-2 and TRBJ2-3; TCRdb calls TRBD2, which cannot be checked without DNA. The CDR3 is 17 amino acids. The germline CDR1 and CDR2 sequences are SGHTA and FQGNSA. The CDR3 loop is CASSLAVGLVNTDTQYF.

The chain has TRBV4-2 and TRBJ2-3; TCRdb's D call of TRBD2 is untestable without DNA. The CDR3 contains 17 residues. Looked up from germline, CDR1 is LGHNA and CDR2 is YNFKEQ. The CDR3 reads CASSQAKGTSRPDTQYF.

This chain connects TRBV2 to TRBJ1-1; TCRdb returns TRBD1, unconfirmable since there is no DNA. The CDR3 has 16 amino acids. Germline CDR1 and CDR2: SNHLY and FYNNEI. The CDR3 protein is CARSRTRPGWAPEAFF.